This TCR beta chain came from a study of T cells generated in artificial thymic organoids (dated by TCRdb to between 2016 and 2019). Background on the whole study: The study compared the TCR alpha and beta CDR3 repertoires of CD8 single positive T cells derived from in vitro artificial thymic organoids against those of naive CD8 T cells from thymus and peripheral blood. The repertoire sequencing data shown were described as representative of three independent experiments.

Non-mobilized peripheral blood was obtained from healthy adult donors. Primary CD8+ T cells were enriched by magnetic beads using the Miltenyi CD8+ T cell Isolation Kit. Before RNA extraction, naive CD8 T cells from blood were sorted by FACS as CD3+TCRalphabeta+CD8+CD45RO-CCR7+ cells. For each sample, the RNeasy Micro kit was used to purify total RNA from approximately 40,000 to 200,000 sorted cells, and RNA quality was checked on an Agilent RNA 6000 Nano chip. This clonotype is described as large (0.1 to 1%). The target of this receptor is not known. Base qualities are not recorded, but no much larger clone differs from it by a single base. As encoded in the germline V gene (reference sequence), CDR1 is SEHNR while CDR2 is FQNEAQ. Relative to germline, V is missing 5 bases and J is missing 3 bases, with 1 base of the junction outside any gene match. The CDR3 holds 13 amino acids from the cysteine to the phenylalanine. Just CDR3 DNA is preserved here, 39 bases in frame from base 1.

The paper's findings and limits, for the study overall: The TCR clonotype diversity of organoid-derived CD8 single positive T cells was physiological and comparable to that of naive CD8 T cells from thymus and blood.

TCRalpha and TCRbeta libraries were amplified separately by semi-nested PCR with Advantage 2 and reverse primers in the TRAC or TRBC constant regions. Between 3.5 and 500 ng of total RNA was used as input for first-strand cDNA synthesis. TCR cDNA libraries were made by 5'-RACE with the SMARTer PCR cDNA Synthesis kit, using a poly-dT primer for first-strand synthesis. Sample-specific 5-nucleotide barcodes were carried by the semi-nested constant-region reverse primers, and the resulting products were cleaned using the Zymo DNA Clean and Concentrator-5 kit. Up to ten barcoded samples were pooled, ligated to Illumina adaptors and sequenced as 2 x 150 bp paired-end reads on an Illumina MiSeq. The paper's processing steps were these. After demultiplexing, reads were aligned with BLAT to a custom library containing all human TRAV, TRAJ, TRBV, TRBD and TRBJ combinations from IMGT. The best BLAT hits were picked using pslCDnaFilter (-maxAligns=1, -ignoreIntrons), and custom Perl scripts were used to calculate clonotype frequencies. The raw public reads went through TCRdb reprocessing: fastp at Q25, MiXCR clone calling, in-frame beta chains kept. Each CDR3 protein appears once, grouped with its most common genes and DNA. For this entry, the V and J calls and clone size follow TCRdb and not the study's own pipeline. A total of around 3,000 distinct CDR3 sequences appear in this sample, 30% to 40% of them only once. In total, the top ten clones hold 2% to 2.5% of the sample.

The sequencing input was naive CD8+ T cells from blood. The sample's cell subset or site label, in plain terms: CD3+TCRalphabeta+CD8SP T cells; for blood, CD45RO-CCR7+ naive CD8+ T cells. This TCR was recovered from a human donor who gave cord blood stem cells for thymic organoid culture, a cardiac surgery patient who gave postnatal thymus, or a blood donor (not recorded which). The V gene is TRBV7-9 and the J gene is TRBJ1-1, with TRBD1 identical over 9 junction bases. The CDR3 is CASSRTGDTEAFF. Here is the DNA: TGTGCCAGCAGCAGGACAGGGGACACTGAAGCTTTCTTT.